The sequence of this T cell receptor (beta chain) was determined in a study of identical twins. Germline-derived CDR1 and CDR2 are SGHTA and FQGNSA. With 4 bases removed from V and 1 base from J, the gap between germline ends came to 11 bases. The CDR3 sequence is 15 residues long. A universal primer site arose from template switching, and cDNA bore unique molecular identifiers. TCRdb recomputed calls from the 5' RACE reads with MiXCR, one row per CDR3 protein. Of some 500,000 distinct CDR3 sequences listed, approximately 10% are singletons. This clonotype occurred a few times. All of the donors were Caucasians in good health. These same data were also listed under a study on yellow fever vaccine responses in identical twins.

The chain couples TRBV7-2 to TRBJ1-5; maybe TRBD1 (5 bases). The sequencing input was PBMCs. The receptor comes from a woman aged 18-30 years in good health. CDR3 sequence: CASSSTGTSNQPQHF. The DNA of the CDR3 is TGTGCCAGCAGCTCCACGGGGACGAGCAATCAGCCCCAGCATTTT. Supplemented by reference TRBV7-2 and TRBJ1-5, the full variable domain reads GAGVSQSPSNKVTEKGKDVELRCDPISGHTALYWYRQSLGQGLEFLIYFQGNSAPDKSGLPSDRFSAERTGGSVSTLTIQRTQQEDSAVYLCASSSTGTSNQPQHFGDGTRLSIL.